This entry describes one TCR beta chain. TCRdb reprocessed the RT-PCR reads with MiXCR, giving one entry per CDR3 protein. This sample has about 500,000 distinct CDR3 sequences; approximately 15% occur once, and the top ten carry approximately 3%. From germline, CDR1 is LGHDT and CDR2 YNNKEL (reference sequence). V shed 3 bases and J shed 2 bases, with 11 bases lying between them. This CDR3 spans 15 amino acids. This entry comes from a study of response to subunit inactivated influenza vaccine. This specimen consisted of CD4+ T cells sorted from PBMCs, obtained around 25 months after vaccination. The rearrangement links TRBV3-1 to TRBJ1-3; D unclear. The sequence came from a man aged 45 to 75 who received an inactivated influenza vaccine. CDR3 bases: TGTGCCAGCAGCCAGGCCCGAAGAGCTGGAAACACCATATATTTT. This gives the protein CASSQARRAGNTIYF. Variable domain in full (rest from reference TRBV3-1 and TRBJ1-3): DTAVSQTPKYLVTQMGNDKSIKCEQNLGHDTMYWYKQDSKKFLKIMFSYNNKELIINETVPNRFSPKSPDKAHLNLHINSLELGDSAVYFCASSQARRAGNTIYFGEGSWLTVV.